A single sample is the source of the 18 T cell receptor beta chains below, sequenced in a study of Graves' ophthalmopathy and Graves' hyperthyroidism (dated 2018 in TCRdb). These reads were obtained on an Illumina HiSeq 2000. For repertoire sequencing, the TCR beta CDR3 regions were amplified from RNA transcripts. A first-round RT-PCR used HTBI primers with the Qiagen OneStep RT-PCR kit, followed by a second-round multiplex PCR, size selection and purification. The public reads were reprocessed in TCRdb via fastp at Q25 and MiXCR, keeping in-frame beta chains. Identical CDR3 protein sequences are pooled into one entry, listed with their most common genes and DNA. The sample table shows 500,000 to 700,000 distinct CDR3 sequences, and 35% to 45% are seen once. Of the sample, about 4% is held by the ten largest clones. The specimen was peripheral blood or thyroid tissue (not recorded which). The receptors here all came from an adult man with Graves' hyperthyroidism.

This clonotype was detected a few times. The genes are TRBV24-1 and TRBJ2-7; 9 nucleotides match TRBD2. The CDR3 has 16 amino acids. The trim removed 1 base at V and 6 bases at J, leaving 9 bases unmatched. Germline-derived CDR1 and CDR2 are KGHDR and SFDVKD. This CDR3 reads CATSDLAGGVQGEQYF. In DNA form, the CDR3 reads TGTGCCACCAGTGATTTAGCGGGAGGAGTCCAAGGCGAGCAGTACTTC.

This clonotype appeared many times. V and J are TRBV3-1 and TRBJ2-5; D is unclear. The ends were cut back, 3 bases at V and 3 bases at J, with 5 bases in the middle. Germline CDR1 reads LGHDT; CDR2 reads YNNKEL (reference sequence). The CDR3 sequence is 12 residues long. The CDR3 nucleotides read TGTGCCAGCAGCCACTTAGAAGAGACCCAGTACTTC. Its translation is CASSHLEETQYF.

In its sample, this clonotype was seen many times. A much larger clone lies one base from this, so it may be a read error. CDR3 protein: CSVRDRGDYEQYF. As DNA, the CDR3 is TGCAGCGTCCGGGACAGGGGGGACTACGAGCAGTACTTC. J is TRBJ2-7 and V is TRBV29-1; 11 bases line up with TRBD1. The CDR3 runs 13 residues. V lost 6 bases to trimming and J lost 3 bases; unmatched junction nucleotides: 4. In germline, CDR1 is SQVTM, CDR2 ANQGSEA.

This clonotype was recorded many times. The germline gene is not matched at one end of the junction; a read error may be the cause. The rearrangement uses TRBV7-7 and TRBJ2-5; D not certain. CDR1 SSHAT and CDR2 FNYEAQ come from the germline V gene (reference sequence). The CDR3 length is 11 residues. Written as DNA, the CDR3 is TGTGCTAGCAGCGCAGGAGAGACCCAGTACTTC. This codes for CASSAGETQYF.

This clonotype was counted a few times. The junction departs from germline at one end; a sequencing error may be responsible. Here the CDR3 reads CASSQPGTPPYEQYF. CDR3 nucleotide sequence: TGCGCCAGCAGCCAACCCGGGACGCCTCCCTACGAGCAGTACTTC. This rearrangement joins TRBV7-2 to TRBJ2-7; D might be TRBD1 or TRBD2, each matching 5 bases. The CDR3 runs to 15 residues. CDR1 is SGHTA, CDR2 FQGNSA, per germline.

This clonotype was detected a few times. This may come from a read error, since a much larger clone is one base off. The CDR3 does not close with the conserved phenylalanine or tryptophan, likely indicating a read error. The chain combines TRBV7-9 with TRBJ2-5; D is tentatively TRBD1 or TRBD2 (5 bases each). The DNA matches TRBJ2-7 better at its end, which makes the J call doubtful. This CDR3 contains 14 residues. In germline, CDR1 is SEHNR, CDR2 FQNEAQ (reference sequence). CDR3 coding DNA: TGTGCCAGCAGCTTAGGAGGGACGGGCGACGAGCAGTACCTC. Amino acids: CASSLGGTGDEQYL.

This clonotype appeared many times. The chain employs TRBV29-1 and TRBJ1-4; 7 positions agree with TRBD1. J gave up 0 bases and V 7 bases, and 5 bases lay outside the gene matches. The CDR3 sequence is 14 residues long. CDR1 is SQVTM, CDR2 ANQGSEA, per germline. The CDR3 loop is CSGMGTATNEKLFF. CDR3 DNA: TGCAGCGGAATGGGGACAGCAACTAATGAAAAACTGTTTTTT.

At least ten counts were recorded for this clonotype. The gene calls are TRBV5-1 and TRBJ2-7, with 8 nucleotides matching TRBD1. The germline V gene encodes CDR1 SGHRS and CDR2 YFSETQ. CDR3 length equals 15 residues. The junction had 8 bases not matched to a gene; V was cut back by 4 bases and J by 2 bases. In DNA, the CDR3 is TGCGCCAGCAGCGTTGGGGGACAGGCGACCTACGAGCAGTACTTC. Encoded protein: CASSVGGQATYEQYF.

This clonotype was recorded many times. The chain links TRBV5-8 to TRBJ2-5, with D tentatively TRBD2 (6 bases). There are 14 residues in the CDR3. V was cut by 4 bases and J by 0 bases, with 10 bases left in between. From germline, CDR1 is SGHTS and CDR2 YDEGEE. CDR3 DNA sequence: TGTGCCAGCAGCGCGGGATATTACCAAGAGACCCAGTACTTC. This codes for CASSAGYYQETQYF.

Worth noting for this clonotype: This may arise from a read error, as a much more abundant clone is one base away. The V call is TRBV10-3, the J call TRBJ1-1; D is unresolved. The CDR3 has 15 amino acids. Germline V gene lookup returns CDR1 ENHRY and CDR2 SYGVKD. The CDR3 bases are TGTGCCAGCAGTTACTCCGTCATGACGAACACTGAAGCTTTCTTT. As protein: CASSYSVMTNTEAFF.

This clonotype showed up just a few times. The V call is TRBV25-1, the J call TRBJ2-5, with D possibly matching TRBD1 (5 bases). The CDR3 contains 14 residues. From germline, CDR1 is MGHDK and CDR2 SYGVNS. V was cut by 1 base and J by 5 bases, with 11 bases left in between. The CDR3 nucleotides are TGTGCCAGCAGTGAATTGTGGGGCCTGGAGACCCAGTACTTC. Amino acids: CASSELWGLETQYF.

A note on this clonotype: A single base separates this from a much larger clone, so it may be a read error. The V and J genes are TRBV2 and TRBJ2-7, with D uncertain. The V gene's germline CDR1 is SNHLY and CDR2 FYNNEI. The CDR3 runs to 14 residues. This CDR3 is CVSSESSRFHEQYF. The DNA for the CDR3 is TGTGTCAGCAGTGAATCCTCCAGGTTTCACGAGCAGTACTTC.

This clonotype was seen at least ten times. The rearrangement uses TRBV5-8 and TRBJ2-7; 10 nucleotides align to TRBD2. In germline, CDR1 is SGHTS, CDR2 YDEGEE. Losses at the gene ends were 7 bases for V and 1 base for J; bases not matched to a gene: 5. CDR3 length: 14 amino acids. CDR3 bases: TGTGCCAGCGCTAGCGGGGGCCCATCCTACGAGCAGTACTTC. Translating it yields CASASGGPSYEQYF.

This clonotype was seen a handful of times. In DNA, the CDR3 is TGTGCCAGCAGTCTCTCCGGGACCGGGCCCTACGAGCAGTACTTC. Translation gives CASSLSGTGPYEQYF. The chain is built from TRBV2 and TRBJ2-7, with D possibly being TRBD1 or TRBD2 (5 bases each). The CDR3 runs 15 residues. Germline CDR1 reads SNHLY; CDR2 reads FYNNEI. The V end was cut by 5 bases, the J end by 2 bases, with 16 bases between.

This chain uses TRBV19 with TRBJ2-3, with D perhaps TRBD1 or TRBD2 (6 bases each). The CDR3 loop spans 14 amino acids. Per germline, CDR1 LNHDA and CDR2 SQIVND (reference sequence). The ends were cut back, 4 bases at V and 6 bases at J, with 14 bases in the middle. CDR3: CASSTSTGRDTQYF. CDR3 nucleotide sequence: TGTGCCAGTAGTACTTCTACAGGGAGGGATACGCAGTATTTT.

This clonotype was picked up a small number of times. This chain uses TRBV3-1 with TRBJ1-2; the D gene is possibly TRBD1 (6 bases). CDR3 length equals 15 residues. Germline CDR1 reads LGHDT; CDR2 reads YNNKEL (reference sequence). Trimming cost V 3 bases and J 5 bases, with 16 bases left between them. The CDR3 coding sequence is TGTGCCAGCAGCCATAGGGAGGACAGTTTTTATGGCTACACCTTC. It yields the protein CASSHREDSFYGYTF.

Ten or more counts support this clonotype. The V gene is TRBV9, the J gene TRBJ2-7, with 8 bases identical to TRBD2. This CDR3 is 15 amino acids long. J gave up 1 base and V 4 bases, and 7 bases lay outside the gene matches. Germline CDR1 and CDR2: SGDLS and YYNGEE. The CDR3 nucleotides are TGTGCCAGCAGCCCGGAAGCGGGAGTATCCTACGAGCAGTACTTC. It is translated as CASSPEAGVSYEQYF.

This clonotype was observed at least ten times. V gene TRBV20-1 combines with J gene TRBJ2-7; the D gene is possibly TRBD1 (6 bases). The CDR3 is made up of 15 amino acids. V dropped 1 base and J dropped 3 bases, with 16 bases sitting between them. CDR1 and CDR2 from the germline V gene are DFQATT and SNEGSKA (reference sequence). CDR3 loop: CSARGQGLGDYEQYF. The CDR3 DNA sequence: TGCAGTGCTAGAGGGCAGGGGTTAGGGGACTACGAGCAGTACTTC.